This T cell receptor beta chain derives from a study of post-analysis software for immune sequencing data. Overall study results and limits: Controls showed lower frequencies than patients for five TRBV segments, and TRBV5-6, TRBV5-1 and TRBV20-1 were among these. Those samples that were prepared in the same batch co-clustered strongly by F measure. Relative to controls, patients with multiple sclerosis showed significantly lower normalized Chao1 diversity.

The CDR3 runs 13 residues. Trimming stripped 4 bases from V and 2 bases from J, with 6 bases between. CDR1 and CDR2 from the germline V gene are MDHEN and SYDVKM. Concerning this clonotype: The antigen remains undetermined.

The library was made from cDNA and included unique molecular identifiers. Each CDR3 protein is one row after TCRdb ran MiXCR on the PCR reads. Counted here are 350,000 to 450,000 distinct CDR3 sequences, less than 40% occurring once; the ten biggest clones make up 7.6%. The material sequenced was blood. The genes are TRBV28 and TRBJ2-4; D not resolved. The TCR comes from a girl aged 2 to 10 with multiple sclerosis. CDR3 DNA: TGTGCCAGCAGTTGGGGAACCAAAAACATTCAGTACTTC. Translated: CASSWGTKNIQYF. Supplemented by reference TRBV28 and TRBJ2-4, the full variable domain reads DVKVTQSSRYLVKRTGEKVFLECVQDMDHENMFWYRQDPGLGLRLIYFSYDVKMKEKGDIPEGYSVSREKKERFSLILESASTNQTSMYLCASSWGTKNIQYFGAGTRLSVL.